A selection of T cell receptor beta chains follows, all from one sample in a study of cytomegalovirus exposure and HLA in healthy donors. Libraries were prepared by immunoSEQ multiplex PCR; TCRdb keeps only in-frame clonotypes and omits some of them. Altogether over 200,000 clones are present, around 87% being singletons, with the ten largest covering approximately 2%. The specimen was PBMCs. The receptors come from a woman aged 18-29 years in good health and CMV-seropositive. Both conserved end residues are part of each CDR3. The order of the fields is CDR3 DNA, CDR3 protein, V gene, clone size, J gene, D gene. D genes are given only for firm matches. Expanded clones are given a class, and other clones once, few, many or no size at all.

TGTGCCAGTAGGCCAACTGGGGCAGGGCTTAATCAGCCCCAGCATTTT | CASRPTGAGLNQPQHF | TRBV19 | . | TRBJ1-5 | .
TGTGCCAGCAGTGAAGGCCAGGGGGCGAACGATTGGACTGAAGCTTTCTTT | CASSEGQGANDWTEAFF | TRBV2 | . | TRBJ1-1 | TRBD1
TGTGCCTGGAGTGTACCTAGCGGAGATACGCAGTATTTT | CAWSVPSGDTQYF | TRBV30 | . | TRBJ2-3 | TRBD2
TGTGCCAGCAGTTCAAGCGGGAGCAGCTATGAGCAGTTCTTC | CASSSSGSSYEQFF | TRBV27 | . | TRBJ2-1 | TRBD2
TGTGCCAGCAGCTTCGGACAGGGTTCCTACAATGAGCAGTTCTTC | CASSFGQGSYNEQFF | TRBV7-2 | . | TRBJ2-1 | TRBD1
TGTGCCAGCACCCTAGACCCATACAATGAGCAGTTCTTC | CASTLDPYNEQFF | TRBV28 | . | TRBJ2-1 | .
TGTGCCGGGACGCGGGAAGGGAATACGCAGTATTTT | CAGTREGNTQYF | TRBV2 | . | TRBJ2-3 | .
TGTGCCAGCAGTCCCGGACAGGGACCGAACACTGAAGCTTTCTTT | CASSPGQGPNTEAFF | TRBV27 | . | TRBJ1-1 | TRBD1
TGTGCCAGCAGTCAACAGGGGACCGACTATGGCTACACCTTC | CASSQQGTDYGYTF | TRBV27 | . | TRBJ1-2 | TRBD1
TGTGCCAGCAGCTTAGCGCTAGCGGCCCACAATGAGCAGTTCTTC | CASSLALAAHNEQFF | TRBV11-3 | . | TRBJ2-1 | TRBD2
TGTGCCTGGAGTGTAGCAGGGCTAACAACTAATGAAAAACTGTTTTTT | CAWSVAGLTTNEKLFF | TRBV30 | . | TRBJ1-4 | .
TGTGCCAGCAGCTTATTGGCAGGGTCATATGGCTACACCTTC | CASSLLAGSYGYTF | TRBV13 | once | TRBJ1-2 | .
TGTGCCAGCAGCCTTCCCGGGACAGATTACCAAGAGACCCAGTACTTC | CASSLPGTDYQETQYF | TRBV5-6 | . | TRBJ2-5 | TRBD1
TGCGCCAGCAGCTTGCTCGGACAGGGGGCCGATGAAGCTTTCTTT | CASSLLGQGADEAFF | TRBV5-1 | . | TRBJ1-1 | TRBD1
TGTGCCAGCAGTTACGGGGTAGGGGTCATGAACACTGAAGCTTTCTTT | CASSYGVGVMNTEAFF | TRBV6-5 | once | TRBJ1-1 | .
TGCGCCAGCAGTGAGGGACAGGGACACAATGAGCAGTTCTTC | CASSEGQGHNEQFF | TRBV5-1 | . | TRBJ2-1 | TRBD1
TGTGCCAGCAGCTTAGGGCAAGATCTCAACTATGGCTACACCTTC | CASSLGQDLNYGYTF | TRBV7-9 | few | TRBJ1-2 | .
TGCGCCAGCAGCCAAGATTCTGGAGGGGGGGACGAGCAGTACTTC | CASSQDSGGGDEQYF | TRBV4-1 | . | TRBJ2-7 | .
TGTGCCAGCAGGCCACCCGTAGCTGGGGCCAACGTCCTGACTTTC | CASRPPVAGANVLTF | TRBV2 | . | TRBJ2-6 | .
TGCGCCAGCAGCCAAGGGGTGCACGGAGCGAGGACAGATACGCAGTATTTT | CASSQGVHGARTDTQYF | TRBV4-1 | once | TRBJ2-3 | .
TGTGCCAGCAGTGAACCAGACATACCCTACAATGAGCAGTTCTTC | CASSEPDIPYNEQFF | TRBV6-1 | once | TRBJ2-1 | .
TGTGCCAGCAGTCCCGGTGAGTATCAGCCCCAGCATTTT | CASSPGEYQPQHF | TRBV6-1 | . | TRBJ1-5 | .
TGTGCCAGCAGCCCGGGACAGGGGACCTACGAGCAGTACTTC | CASSPGQGTYEQYF | TRBV7-9 | . | TRBJ2-7 | TRBD1
TGCGCCAGCAGCTTGGAACCAGATCCGAACACCGGGGAGCTGTTTTTT | CASSLEPDPNTGELFF | TRBV5-1 | . | TRBJ2-2 | .
TGCGCCAGCAGCCCGTCCGGGGGCTACAATGAGCAGTTCTTC | CASSPSGGYNEQFF | TRBV5-1 | . | TRBJ2-1 | .